Sequencing of this TCR beta chain was carried out in a study of breast tumors, draining lymph nodes, adjacent tissues. Study results and caveats: Tumor and nontumor repertoires were significantly more similar in luminal-like than in basal-like breast cancer. Most tumor T cells seemingly derive from lymph node, then expand in tumor. The lymph node origin of tumor T cells was framed as consistent with a hypothesis, not demonstrated. Tumor repertoires ranked between lymph nodes and nontumor tissue in diversity, with V and J gene preferences.

TCRdb reprocessed the multiplex PCR reads with MiXCR, giving one entry per CDR3 protein. The table lists around 300,000 distinct CDR3 sequences, 30% of them singletons. Breast cancer patients provided tissue from their axillary draining lymph nodes. Concerning this clonotype itself: No antigen is known for it.

Germline assignment: CDR1 KGHSH and CDR2 LQKENI. The V end lost 2 bases, the J end lost 0 bases, and 5 bases lay between the germline ends. This CDR3 comprises 13 residues. V gene TRBV18 combines with J gene TRBJ2-7; D unresolved. This sequence was found in a female donor with breast cancer. Some clones in this sample may be carry-over from other donors' samples. Sequenced: axillary lymph node tissue. CDR3 bases: TGTGCCAGCTCACCAGGGGACTCCTACGAGCAGTACTTC. It translates to CASSPGDSYEQYF.